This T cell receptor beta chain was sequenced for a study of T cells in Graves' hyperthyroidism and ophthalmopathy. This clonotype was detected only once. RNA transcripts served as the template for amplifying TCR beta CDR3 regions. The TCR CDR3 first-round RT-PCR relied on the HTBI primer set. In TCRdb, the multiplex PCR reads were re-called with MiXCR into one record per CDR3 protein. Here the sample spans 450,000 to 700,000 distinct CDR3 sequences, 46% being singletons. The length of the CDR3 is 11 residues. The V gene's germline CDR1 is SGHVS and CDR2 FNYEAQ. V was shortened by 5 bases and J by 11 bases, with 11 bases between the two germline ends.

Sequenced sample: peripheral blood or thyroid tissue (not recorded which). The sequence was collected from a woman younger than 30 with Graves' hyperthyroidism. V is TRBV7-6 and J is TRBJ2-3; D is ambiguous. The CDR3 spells CASSQSNEQYF. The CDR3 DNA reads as TGTGCCAGCAGCCAGTCTAATGAGCAGTATTTT.